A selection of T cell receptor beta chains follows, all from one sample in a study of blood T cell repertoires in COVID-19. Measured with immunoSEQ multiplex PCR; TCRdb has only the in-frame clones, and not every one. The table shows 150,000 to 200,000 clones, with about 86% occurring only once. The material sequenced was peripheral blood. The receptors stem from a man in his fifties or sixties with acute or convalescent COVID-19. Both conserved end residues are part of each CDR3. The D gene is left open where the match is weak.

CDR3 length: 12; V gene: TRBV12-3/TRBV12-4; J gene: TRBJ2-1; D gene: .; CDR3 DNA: TGTGCCAGCAGTTTATACGGGGTTGAGCAGTTCTTC; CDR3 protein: CASSLYGVEQFF
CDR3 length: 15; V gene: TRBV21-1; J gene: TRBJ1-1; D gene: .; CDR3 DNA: TGTGCCAGCAGCTCCCGACAGATTACGAACACTGAAGCTTTCTTT; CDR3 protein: CASSSRQITNTEAFF
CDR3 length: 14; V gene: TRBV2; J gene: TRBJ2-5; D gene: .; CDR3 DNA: TGTGCCAGCACCTACCAGGGGATCCAGGAGACCCAGTACTTC; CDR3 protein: CASTYQGIQETQYF
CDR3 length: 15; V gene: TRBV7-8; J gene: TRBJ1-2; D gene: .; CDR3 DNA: TGTGCCAGCAGCTTCCGACTCCCCCGGGGCTATGGCTACACCTTC; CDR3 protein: CASSFRLPRGYGYTF
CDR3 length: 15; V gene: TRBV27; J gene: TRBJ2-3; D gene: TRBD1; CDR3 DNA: TGTGCCAGCAGCTTCGGGACAGGGGTGGCCGATACGCAGTATTTT; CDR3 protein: CASSFGTGVADTQYF
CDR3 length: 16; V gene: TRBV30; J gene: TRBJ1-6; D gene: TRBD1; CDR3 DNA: TGTGCCTGGAGTGTATCAGGGGGCTCCTATAATTCACCCCTCCACTTT; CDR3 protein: CAWSVSGGSYNSPLHF
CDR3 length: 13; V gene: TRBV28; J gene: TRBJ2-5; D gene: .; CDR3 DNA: TGTGCCTTGGGCCTTCAGGGAGGAGAGACCCAGTACTTC; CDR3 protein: CALGLQGGETQYF
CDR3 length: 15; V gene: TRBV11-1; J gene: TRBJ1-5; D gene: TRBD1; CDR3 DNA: TGTGCCAGCAGCCCGGGACAGGGGAAAAATCAGCCCCAGCATTTT; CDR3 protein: CASSPGQGKNQPQHF
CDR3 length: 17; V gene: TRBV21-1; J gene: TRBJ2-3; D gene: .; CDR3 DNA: TGTGCCAGCAGCAAAAGGGGGACTAGCGGTAGCACAGATACGCAGTATTTT; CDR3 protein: CASSKRGTSGSTDTQYF
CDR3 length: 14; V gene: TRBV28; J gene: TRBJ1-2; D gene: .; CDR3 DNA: TGTGCCAGCAGTTCGTTTCAGGGGAACTATGGCTACACCTTC; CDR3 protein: CASSSFQGNYGYTF
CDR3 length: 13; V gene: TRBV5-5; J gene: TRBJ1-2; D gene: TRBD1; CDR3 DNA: TGTGCCAGCAGCGCCCAGGGGGGTCTGGACTACACCTTC; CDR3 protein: CASSAQGGLDYTF
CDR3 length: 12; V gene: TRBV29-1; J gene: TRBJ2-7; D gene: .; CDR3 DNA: TGCAGCGTTCGGGACAAACCCTACGAGCAGTACTTC; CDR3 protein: CSVRDKPYEQYF
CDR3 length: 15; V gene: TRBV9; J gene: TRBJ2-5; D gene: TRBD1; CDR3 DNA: TGTGCCAGCAGTGTAACCGGGACAGTGAAAGAGACCCAGTACTTC; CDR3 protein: CASSVTGTVKETQYF